This entry is about one TCR beta chain. This table comes from immunoSEQ multiplex PCR, and its TCRdb copy is limited to in-frame clones, with some not included. The repertoire holds some 95,000 clones, with 90% as singletons. CDR3 length equals 13 residues. CDR1 SGHNT and CDR2 YENEEA come from the germline V gene. The V segment lost 4 bases and the J segment 7 bases; nucleotides outside the gene matches: 1. The data derive from a study of PD-1 blockade in classical Hodgkin lymphoma. Time point defined: cycle 4 day 1 (C4D1), after less than 7 weeks of nivolumab. All the patients suffered relapse after autologous stem cell transplantation, and brentuximab vedotin exposure differed.

This specimen consisted of peripheral blood mononuclear cells (PBMCs), obtained before the fourth cycle of nivolumab. The clonotype comes from a human donor with classical Hodgkin lymphoma. J is TRBJ2-1 and V is TRBV11-3, with 10 bases that match TRBD1. The CDR3 loop is CASSSGQGNEQFF. The DNA of the CDR3 is TGTGCCAGCAGCTCGGGACAGGGGAATGAGCAGTTCTTC. Full variable domain (outside the CDR3, taken from reference TRBV11-3 and TRBJ2-1): EAGVVQSPRYKIIEKKQPVAFWCNPISGHNTLYWYLQNLGQGPELLIRYENEEAVDDSQLPKDRFSAERLKGVDSTLKIQPAELGDSAVYLCASSSGQGNEQFFGPGTRLTVL.